Sequencing of this TCR delta chain was carried out in a study of γδ T cells in repeated Plasmodium falciparum infection. CDR3 size: 17 residues. CDR1 is GEAIGNYY, CDR2 EKD, per germline. Bulk repertoires came from Vgamma9/Vdelta2+ or Vdelta2-negative gammadelta T cells flow-sorted from PBMC. TCRdb re-called clones from the multiplex PCR reads via CATT. Among roughly 90,000 delta-chain clones, almost 1.5% were seen once, and the ten largest hold around 8.1%. This clone was observed a few times. The protein TCRdb lists belongs to a much larger clone and differs from this DNA's translation at residue 3, which points to a read error; the protein shown is made from the DNA.

The sequenced sample consisted of gamma-delta T cells from blood. The source is a pool of human donors (malaria-infected and uninfected, not separated). The V and J genes are TRDV2 and TRDJ1; 11 bases agree with TRDD3. The CDR3 loop reads CAYDTWGRTGGYLGLIF. The CDR3 DNA reads TGTGCCTATGACACGTGGGGCCGTACTGGGGGATATTTGGGACTCATCTTT.